The rows below give T cell receptor beta chains drawn from one sample of a study of T-cell memory formation after mild COVID-19. TCRdb ran MiXCR on the 5' RACE reads and lists one entry per CDR3 protein. This table holds some 260,000 distinct CDR3 sequences, 16% found once. The specimen sequenced was PBMCs or a T cell subset sorted from them (not recorded which). Every receptor here comes from a man aged 18 to 35 who had mild COVID-19 (a few samples of this study predate the infection). Cell type and time point are not known. Each CDR3 is given with its conserved first and last residue. Each record gives: D gene, J gene, clone size, V gene, CDR3 DNA, CDR3 protein. A D gene is named only where the DNA matches it firmly. Not all rows give a size; the values are once, few, many and, for expanded clones, a class.

>.|TRBJ2-3|.|TRBV24-1
TGTGCCACCAGTGATGCCGCGGATACGCAGTATTTT
CATSDAADTQYF
>.|TRBJ1-5|few|TRBV30
TGTGCCTGGAAGGGCAGGGAAGGACCGTGGAGCAATCAGCCCCAGCATTTT
CAWKGREGPWSNQPQHF
>TRBD2|TRBJ2-3|few|TRBV6-5
TGTGCCAGCAGCGAACCCGGGGGGGCTAGCACAGATACGCAGTATTTT
CASSEPGGASTDTQYF
>.|TRBJ1-1|.|TRBV5-5
TGTGCCAGCAGCTTGGAGGGGGGTTCGCTGAACACTGAAGCTTTCTTT
CASSLEGGSLNTEAFF
>.|TRBJ1-1|.|TRBV20-1
TGCAGTGCCCTGGGGTCCTACACTGAAGCTTTCTTT
CSALGSYTEAFF
>.|TRBJ2-1|.|TRBV5-5
TGTGCCAGCAGCTTGGCTACAAACAATGAGCAGTTCTTC
CASSLATNNEQFF
>TRBD2|TRBJ2-1|few|TRBV5-1
TGCGCCAGCAGCTTCCTAGCGGCAGGTCATGAGCAGTTCTTC
CASSFLAAGHEQFF
>TRBD2|TRBJ2-1|few|TRBV7-6
TGTGCCAGCAGCCAAGCGGGGGGAACCATAAATGAGCAGTTCTTC
CASSQAGGTINEQFF
>.|TRBJ1-3|few|TRBV24-1
TGTGCCACCAGTGATTTGTCGACATTGAGCTCTGGAAACACCATATATTTT
CATSDLSTLSSGNTIYF
>.|TRBJ2-1|.|TRBV7-2
TGTGCCAGCAGCTTAGGAGGGCAGCTTAGGTACAATGAGCAGTTCTTC
CASSLGGQLRYNEQFF
>.|TRBJ2-7|few|TRBV15
TGTGCCACCAGCAGAGATCGGACCAATGCCTACGAGCAGTACTTC
CATSRDRTNAYEQYF
>.|TRBJ2-4|.|TRBV6-5
TGTGCCAGCAGTTTATCAGGGGTTCAGTACTTC
CASSLSGVQYF
>.|TRBJ1-5|.|TRBV6-2/TRBV6-3
TGTGCCAGCACCGATCAAGGAAGGGGCAATCAGCCCCAGCATTTT
CASTDQGRGNQPQHF
>TRBD1|TRBJ1-5|.|TRBV6-2/TRBV6-3
TGTGCCAGCAGTCCCGGGACAGGGTCATATGAGGCCCAGCATTTT
CASSPGTGSYEAQHF
>.|TRBJ1-1|.|TRBV2
TGTGCCAGCAAGCCCGGTGGAAGGGGAAAGGACACTGAAGCTTTCTTT
CASKPGGRGKDTEAFF
>.|TRBJ1-5|.|TRBV15
TGTGCCACCAGCAGAGATTACGGGTTTTCTCAGCCCCAGCATTTT
CATSRDYGFSQPQHF
>.|TRBJ1-5|.|TRBV2
TGTGCCAGCAGCGAAGGAAGGCCCCAGCATTTT
CASSEGRPQHF
>.|TRBJ2-3|few|TRBV5-1
TGCGCCAGCAGCTTGGGCAGCCTCACAGATACGCAGTATTTT
CASSLGSLTDTQYF
>.|TRBJ2-3|few|TRBV29-1
TGCAGCGTTGTCCTGGTTGTCACAGATACGCAGTATTTT
CSVVLVVTDTQYF
>.|TRBJ2-1|.|TRBV7-9
TGTGCCAGCAGCCGCCCTGCCTCAAAGTTTTCCGGTAGCTCCTACAATGAGCAGTTCTTC
CASSRPASKFSGSSYNEQFF
>.|TRBJ1-5|.|TRBV30
TGTGCCTGGAGTGGGGACACCGGCAATCAGCCCCAGCATTTT
CAWSGDTGNQPQHF
>.|TRBJ2-4|many|TRBV11-2
TGTGCCAGCAGCTTAGTCTTGGACATTCAGTACTTC
CASSLVLDIQYF
>.|TRBJ2-7|once|TRBV20-1
TGCAGTGCTAGGGGCGGTACGGGGGGCCTTGACGAGCAGTACTTC
CSARGGTGGLDEQYF
>.|TRBJ2-3|.|TRBV10-3
TGTGCCATCAGTGAGTCCCGGCGGGCCGATACGCAGTATTTT
CAISESRRADTQYF
>.|TRBJ1-2|.|TRBV3-1
TGTGCCAGCAGCATCGACAATTACTATGGCTACACCTTC
CASSIDNYYGYTF
>.|TRBJ2-2|few|TRBV5-1
TGCGCCAGCAGCTCGGGCCCGGGAGAAGGCACCGGGGAGCTGTTTTTT
CASSSGPGEGTGELFF
>.|TRBJ2-2|few|TRBV6-2/TRBV6-3
TGTGCCAGCAGTAGAACAGGGAGGCAAACCGGGGAGCTGTTTTTT
CASSRTGRQTGELFF
>.|TRBJ1-6|few|TRBV5-1
TGCGCCAGCAGCATGCAACCGACAGGCGTAGAGGGGTCACCCCTCCACTTT
CASSMQPTGVEGSPLHF
>TRBD2|TRBJ2-3|.|TRBV12-3/TRBV12-4
TGTGCCAGCAGTCCGCGGGGGAAGACAGATACGCAGTATTTT
CASSPRGKTDTQYF
>.|TRBJ2-7|few|TRBV20-1
TGCAGTGCCTACGGGGGCTACGAGCAGTACTTC
CSAYGGYEQYF
>.|TRBJ2-2|.|TRBV12-3/TRBV12-4
TGTGCCAGCAGTTTACGACGGGGGACTTTTAACACCGGGGAGCTGTTTTTT
CASSLRRGTFNTGELFF
>.|TRBJ2-6|.|TRBV5-1
TGCGCCAGCAGCTTGAGGGTCGACTCTGGGGCCAACGTCCTGACTTTC
CASSLRVDSGANVLTF
>TRBD2|TRBJ2-5|few|TRBV2
TGTGCCACCGGACTAGCGGGCCCCGGGACCCAGTACTTC
CATGLAGPGTQYF
>TRBD1|TRBJ1-1|.|TRBV5-1
TGCGCCAGCAGCAAAGAGGGCGGGACAGGGGCACCCGAAGCTTTCTTT
CASSKEGGTGAPEAFF
>.|TRBJ2-7|many|TRBV5-1
TGCGCCAGCAGTACGAGGTGGGTCGGGGAGCAGTACTTC
CASSTRWVGEQYF
>TRBD1|TRBJ1-6|.|TRBV5-1
TGCGCCAGCAGCTCGGACAGGTATTCACCCCTCCACTTT
CASSSDRYSPLHF
>.|TRBJ2-3|many|TRBV7-9
TGTGCCAGCAGCTTAGACTTTAGCACAGATACGCAGTATTTT
CASSLDFSTDTQYF
>.|TRBJ2-7|.|TRBV12-3/TRBV12-4
TGTGCCAGCAGTCCCCCGGGCCTCGGCCACGAGCAGTACTTC
CASSPPGLGHEQYF
>TRBD1|TRBJ1-2|.|TRBV7-2
TGTGCCAGCAGCTTAAACAGGGGGCAGAATGGCTACACCTTC
CASSLNRGQNGYTF
>.|TRBJ1-2|.|TRBV11-2
TGTGCCAGCAGCTTAATTTCACCGGCACTAACTAACTATGGCTACACCTTC
CASSLISPALTNYGYTF
>.|TRBJ2-5|few|TRBV29-1
TGCAGAGCCATTACAGGGAACCAAGAGACCCAGTACTTC
CRAITGNQETQYF
>TRBD1|TRBJ2-2|.|TRBV14
TGTGCCAGCAGCCAAGATAGAGGACAGGTCTCCGGGGAGCTGTTTTTT
CASSQDRGQVSGELFF
>.|TRBJ2-1|.|TRBV20-1
TGCAGTGCTGCCCGGTGGGGGGTGTCCTACAATGAGCAGTTCTTC
CSAARWGVSYNEQFF
>.|TRBJ1-1|.|TRBV11-2
TGTGCCAGCAGCTTGGGGAACGGGAACACTGAAGCTTTCTTT
CASSLGNGNTEAFF
>TRBD2|TRBJ2-2|.|TRBV11-1
TGTGCCAGCAGGTGGACTAGCGGGGAGACCGGGGAGCTGTTTTTT
CASRWTSGETGELFF
>.|TRBJ2-4|.|TRBV9
TGTGCCAGCAGCGATGAAAACATTCAGTACTTC
CASSDENIQYF
>.|TRBJ1-2|once|TRBV7-9
TGTGCCAGCAGCGCGTACAGCTATGGCTACACCTTC
CASSAYSYGYTF
>.|TRBJ2-3|few|TRBV7-9
TGTGCCAGCAGCTTGAGGGCGCCTAGCACAGATACGCAGTATTTT
CASSLRAPSTDTQYF
>TRBD1|TRBJ1-6|few|TRBV12-3/TRBV12-4
TGTGCCAGCAGTTTACGGGACAGGGGAAATTCACCCCTCCACTTT
CASSLRDRGNSPLHF
>.|TRBJ2-1|many|TRBV6-2/TRBV6-3
TGTGCCAGCAGTTACCTGGCGGGGCGGCATGAGCAGTTCTTC
CASSYLAGRHEQFF
>.|TRBJ1-5|.|TRBV2
TGTGCCAGCAGTGTATTGGCGGACCGGGGTCAGCCCCAGCATTTT
CASSVLADRGQPQHF
>TRBD2|TRBJ2-1|few|TRBV20-1
TGCAGTGCAATTCTAGCGGGGTACCCCAATGAGCAGTTCTTC
CSAILAGYPNEQFF
>.|TRBJ1-5|.|TRBV6-2/TRBV6-3
TGTGCCAGCAGTGCAGGGTTGGGGCCCCAGCATTTT
CASSAGLGPQHF
>.|TRBJ2-4|few|TRBV6-6
TGTGCCAGCCATGACCCGGGTGGCAAAAACATTCAGTACTTC
CASHDPGGKNIQYF
>.|TRBJ2-1|.|TRBV27
TGTGCCAGCAAGAGGGGCCTTGAGCAGTTCTTC
CASKRGLEQFF
>.|TRBJ2-7|.|TRBV2
TGTGACAGCAGTGGACGGACCTACGAGCAGTACTTC
CDSSGRTYEQYF
>.|TRBJ1-1|.|TRBV18
TGTGCCAGCTCCCCCGGACAGATTGAAGCTTTCTTT
CASSPGQIEAFF
>.|TRBJ2-2|.|TRBV5-1
TGCGCCAGCAGCTTTGACCCAGGGAGGCCCGGGGAGCTGTTTTTT
CASSFDPGRPGELFF
>.|TRBJ2-1|.|TRBV12-2
TGTGCAAGTCGCTTCAGCCCGACAGCCTTCTCGGGCAATGAGCAGTTCTTC
CASRFSPTAFSGNEQFF
>.|TRBJ2-1|.|TRBV5-1
TGCGCCAGCAGCTTGGGAGGAGCAGGCGATGAGCAGTTCTTC
CASSLGGAGDEQFF